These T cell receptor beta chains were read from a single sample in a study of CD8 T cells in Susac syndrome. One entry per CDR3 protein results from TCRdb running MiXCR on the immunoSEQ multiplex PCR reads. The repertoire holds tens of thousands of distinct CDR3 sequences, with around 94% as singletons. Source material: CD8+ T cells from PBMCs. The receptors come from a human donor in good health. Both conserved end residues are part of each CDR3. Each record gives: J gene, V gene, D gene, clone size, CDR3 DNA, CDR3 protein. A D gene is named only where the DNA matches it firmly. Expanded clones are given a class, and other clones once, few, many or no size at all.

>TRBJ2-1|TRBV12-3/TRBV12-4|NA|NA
TGTGCCAGCAGTCAGTGGAATGAGCAGTTCTTC
CASSQWNEQFF
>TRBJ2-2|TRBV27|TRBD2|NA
TGTGCCAGCAGTTTAAGCGGGGACCACACCGGGGAGCTGTTTTTT
CASSLSGDHTGELFF
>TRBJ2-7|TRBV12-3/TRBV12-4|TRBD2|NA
TGTGCCAGCAGTGGACGCGGGGGGGCCTTATACGAGCAGTACTTC
CASSGRGGALYEQYF
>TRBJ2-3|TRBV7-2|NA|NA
TGTGCCAGCAGCTGGGAGCGGACTACCACAGATACGCAGTATTTT
CASSWERTTTDTQYF
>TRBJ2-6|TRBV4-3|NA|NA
TGCGCCAGCAGCCCACATGCCGGCTCTGGGGCCAACGTCCTGACTTTC
CASSPHAGSGANVLTF
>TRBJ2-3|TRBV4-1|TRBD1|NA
TGCGCCAGCAGCCAGAGGGTGGGGACAGGGGGGGTGTATTTT
CASSQRVGTGGVYF
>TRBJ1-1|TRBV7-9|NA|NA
TGTGCCAGCCGCTTAGGGGTTGAAGCTTTCTTT
CASRLGVEAFF
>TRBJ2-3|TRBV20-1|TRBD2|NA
TGCAGTGCTAGAGAGAGACTAGCAGCCGATACGCAGTATTTT
CSARERLAADTQYF
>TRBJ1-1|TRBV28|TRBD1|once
TGTGCCAGCAGCCAGGACAGGGGACCATTGAACACTGAAGCTTTCTTT
CASSQDRGPLNTEAFF
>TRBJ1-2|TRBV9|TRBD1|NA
TGTGCCAGCAGCGTAGTGGACAGGGCTAACTATGGCTACACCTTC
CASSVVDRANYGYTF
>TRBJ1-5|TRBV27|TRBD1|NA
TGTGCCAGCAGGCAGGGGGCCGGGAGCAATCAGCCCCAGCATTTT
CASRQGAGSNQPQHF
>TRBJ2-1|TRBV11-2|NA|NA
TGTGCCAGCAGCCTCGGGGCTAGCCAAAACACTGAGCAGTTCTTC
CASSLGASQNTEQFF
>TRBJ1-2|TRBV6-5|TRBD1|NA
TGTGCCAGCAGTTCCCCCCGGACAGGGGTGGATGGCTACACCTTC
CASSSPRTGVDGYTF
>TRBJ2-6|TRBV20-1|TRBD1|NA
TGCAGTGCCCCGGGACAGGGTGTTCCCGGGGCCAACGTCCTGACTTTC
CSAPGQGVPGANVLTF
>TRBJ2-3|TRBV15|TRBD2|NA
TGTGCCACCAGCAGAGATGCGCCTAGCGGGAGGTCGGACACAGATACGCAGTATTTT
CATSRDAPSGRSDTDTQYF
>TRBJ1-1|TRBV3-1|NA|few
TGTGCCAGCAGCCAGGGCTCGAACACTGAAGCTTTCTTT
CASSQGSNTEAFF
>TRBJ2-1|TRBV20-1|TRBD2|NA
TGCAGTGCTACAACTAGCGGGAGTATGATAGAGCAGTTCTTC
CSATTSGSMIEQFF
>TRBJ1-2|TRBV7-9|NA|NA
TGTGCCAGCAGACTTGACAGACCCTATGGCTACACCTTC
CASRLDRPYGYTF
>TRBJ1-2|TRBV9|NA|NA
TGTGCCAGCAGCGTAGGTTCGGGCCCACTTAACTATGGCTACACCTTC
CASSVGSGPLNYGYTF
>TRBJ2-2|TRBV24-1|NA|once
TGTGCCACCAGATCTGGACGCGGCACCGGGGAGCTGTTTTTT
CATRSGRGTGELFF
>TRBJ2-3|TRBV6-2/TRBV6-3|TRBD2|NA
TGTGCCAGCAGAGACTCCGGGACTAGCGGGGGCACAGATACGCAGTATTTT
CASRDSGTSGGTDTQYF
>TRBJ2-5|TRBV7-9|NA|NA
TGTGCCAGCAGCGAAGGTTCGGAGACCCAGTACTTC
CASSEGSETQYF
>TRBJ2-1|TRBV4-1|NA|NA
TGCGCCAGCAGCCCGACGGACTCGTACTCCTACAATGAGCAGTTCTTC
CASSPTDSYSYNEQFF
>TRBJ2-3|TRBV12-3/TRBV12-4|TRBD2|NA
TGTGCCAGCAGACGTTCTCCGGGACTAGCGGGGGACACAGATACGCAGTATTTT
CASRRSPGLAGDTDTQYF
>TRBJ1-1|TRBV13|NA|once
TGTGCCAGCAGCTTCAGAGCTTTGAACACTGAAGCTTTCTTT
CASSFRALNTEAFF
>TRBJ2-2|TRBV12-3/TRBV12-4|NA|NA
TGTGCCAGCAGTCGAGAAGGCACCGGGGAGCTGTTTTTT
CASSREGTGELFF
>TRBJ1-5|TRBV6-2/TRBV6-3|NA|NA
TGTGCCAGCAGTTTCCACAGCGACAATCAGCCCCAGCATTTT
CASSFHSDNQPQHF
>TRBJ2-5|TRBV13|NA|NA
TGTGCCAGCAGCTCCGACGGCCAAGAGACCCAGTACTTC
CASSSDGQETQYF
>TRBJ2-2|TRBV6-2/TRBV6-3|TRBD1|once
TGTGCCAGCAGTTACGTGGACAGGGTCACCGGGGAGCTGTTTTTT
CASSYVDRVTGELFF
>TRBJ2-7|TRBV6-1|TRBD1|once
TGTGCCAGCAGTGAAGAAACCGGGACAGGAGTCGAGCAGTACTTC
CASSEETGTGVEQYF
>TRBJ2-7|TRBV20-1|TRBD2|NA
TGCAGTGCTAGGGCGACTAGCGGGTACGAGCAGTACTTC
CSARATSGYEQYF
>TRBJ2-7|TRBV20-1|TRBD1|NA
TGCAGTGCTAGAGGTGGACAGGGGGCGCCGTACGAGCAGTACTTC
CSARGGQGAPYEQYF
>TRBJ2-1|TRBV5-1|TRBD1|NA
TGCGCCAGCAGCTCTACACCCGGGACAGAGTACTACAATGAGCAGTTCTTC
CASSSTPGTEYYNEQFF
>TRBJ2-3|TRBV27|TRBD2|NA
TGTGCCAGCAGTTTATGGGGACTAGCGGGAGGCACAGATACGCAGTATTTT
CASSLWGLAGGTDTQYF
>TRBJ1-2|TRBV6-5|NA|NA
TGTGCCAGCAGTTACTCACGAGGGAAATTTTATGGCTACACCTTC
CASSYSRGKFYGYTF
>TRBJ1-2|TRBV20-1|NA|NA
TGCAGTGCACCGACAGAGGGGTCTAGAGGCTACACCTTC
CSAPTEGSRGYTF
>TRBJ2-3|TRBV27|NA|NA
TGTGCCAGCAGTTTACCGGGGAGAGGGGCAGATACGCAGTATTTT
CASSLPGRGADTQYF
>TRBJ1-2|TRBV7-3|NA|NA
TGTGCCAGCAGCCCAACACCTCAGTACTATGGCTACACCTTC
CASSPTPQYYGYTF
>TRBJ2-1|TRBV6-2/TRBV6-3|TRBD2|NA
TGTGCCAGCACCTACGGGACTAGCGGGGCAGTGCAGTTCTTC
CASTYGTSGAVQFF
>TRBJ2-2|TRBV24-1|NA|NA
TGTGCCACCGGAGGGGCGAACACCGGGGAGCTGTTTTTT
CATGGANTGELFF
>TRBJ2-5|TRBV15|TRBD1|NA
TGTGCCACCAGCAGCGGTACAGGGGGCGCATCTGAGACCCAGTACTTC
CATSSGTGGASETQYF
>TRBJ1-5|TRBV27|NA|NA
TGTGCCAGCAGGAGGGGCGCGGGCAATCAGCCCCAGCATTTT
CASRRGAGNQPQHF
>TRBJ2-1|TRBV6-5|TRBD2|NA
TGTGCCAGCAGTTACCCTACCCTAGCGGGAGGGCTTCTTGAGCAGTTCTTC
CASSYPTLAGGLLEQFF
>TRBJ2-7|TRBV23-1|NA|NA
TGCGCCAGCAGTCAAAAGGACAACTCCTACGAGCAGTACTTC
CASSQKDNSYEQYF
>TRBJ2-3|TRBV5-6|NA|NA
TGTGCCAGCAGCTTGGGGTCAGGATTCACAGATACGCAGTATTTT
CASSLGSGFTDTQYF
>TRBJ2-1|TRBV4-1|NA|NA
TGCGCCAGCAGCCAACACTCTTACGACGATGAGCAGTTCTTC
CASSQHSYDDEQFF
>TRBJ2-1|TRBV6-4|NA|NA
TGTGCCAGCAGTGAGTCACTAACCTACAATGAGCAGTTCTTC
CASSESLTYNEQFF